This T cell receptor (beta chain) came from a study of graft-versus-host responses after intestinal transplantation. About the research overall: Anti-thymocyte globulin induction, then tacrolimus and steroids for about 3 years, went to all recipients. Study outcomes and limitations: HvG clone declines early post-transplant were associated with peak circulating GvH levels. GvH clones turned up in recipient marrow; some had shown up first in ileum or blood.

As to this clone: Its antigen is currently unknown.

V was trimmed by 4 bases and J by 0 bases, leaving 11 bases between them. Germline V gives CDR1 SGHNT, CDR2 YENEEA. This CDR3 is 15 amino acids long. The assay was immunoSEQ multiplex PCR, and TCRdb's table has in-frame clones only and misses some. This table has about 70,000 clones, 90% appearing once. This TCR came from a human donor who received an intestinal transplant. This chain uses TRBV11-3 with TRBJ2-3; a weak D match, TRBD2 (6 bases). The source material was unstimulated CD8+ T cells sorted from spleen or lymph node cells, sampled before intestinal transplant. CDR3 amino acids: CASSSEAGSTDTQYF. In DNA, the CDR3 is TGTGCCAGCAGCTCCGAGGCGGGGAGCACAGATACGCAGTATTTT.